This is a list of T cell receptor beta chains from one sample in a study of technical replicates of blood from a few donors. Using immunoSEQ multiplex PCR, the repertoire was profiled, and TCRdb retains in-frame clones only, with some absent. The sample lists approximately 95,000 clones; roughly 96% were seen once. The sequenced sample was T cells isolated from PBMCs. Every receptor here comes from a human donor in good health. Both conserved end residues are part of each CDR3. D genes are given only for firm matches. Not every row has a clone size; where given, it reads once, few, many or a size class.

abundance	v_gene	j_gene	d_gene	CDR3aa	CDR3nt
-	TRBV11-2	TRBJ2-3	TRBD2	CASSLGTRLDTQYF	TGTGCCAGCAGCTTAGGGACTAGATTAGATACGCAGTATTTT
-	TRBV29-1	TRBJ1-1	-	CSVRDTDEAFF	TGCAGCGTGAGGGACACCGATGAAGCTTTCTTT
-	TRBV19	TRBJ2-2	TRBD1	CASRGSTGSTGELFF	TGTGCCAGTAGGGGCTCGACAGGGTCCACCGGGGAGCTGTTTTTT
once	TRBV7-9	TRBJ2-1	TRBD2	CASTQRRLAGPSSYNEQFF	TGTGCCAGCACCCAACGCCGACTAGCGGGACCGAGCTCCTACAATGAGCAGTTCTTC
-	TRBV7-9	TRBJ1-2	TRBD1	CASSLDRVYGYTF	TGTGCCAGCAGCCTGGACAGGGTCTATGGCTACACCTTC
-	TRBV9	TRBJ2-5	-	CASSVEQGGWETQYF	TGTGCCAGCAGCGTAGAGCAGGGCGGTTGGGAGACCCAGTACTTC
-	TRBV2	TRBJ1-4	TRBD1	CASSDDRGRGEKLFF	TGTGCCAGCAGTGACGATAGGGGGCGCGGTGAAAAACTGTTTTTT
-	TRBV6-1	TRBJ2-7	-	CASQQGYEQYF	TGTGCCTCACAACAGGGTTACGAGCAGTACTTC
-	TRBV28	TRBJ2-1	TRBD2	CASKLQREPPINEQFF	TGTGCCAGTAAGCTCCAGCGGGAGCCCCCTATCAATGAGCAGTTCTTC
-	TRBV4-1	TRBJ2-7	TRBD1	CASSQGTGALYEQYF	TGCGCCAGCAGCCAAGGGACAGGGGCTCTGTACGAGCAGTACTTC
-	TRBV5-1	TRBJ2-7	TRBD2	CASSLEGGPYEQYF	TGCGCCAGCAGCTTAGAGGGAGGGCCCTACGAGCAGTACTTC
-	TRBV6-1	TRBJ2-1	-	CASSEASSNEQFF	TGTGCCAGCAGTGAAGCGTCCAGTAATGAGCAGTTCTTC
-	TRBV7-7	TRBJ2-1	-	CASSFSGQYNEQFF	TGTGCCAGCAGCTTTAGCGGCCAATACAATGAGCAGTTCTTC
-	TRBV27	TRBJ1-2	-	CASSLSQGANYGYTF	TGTGCCAGCAGTTTATCACAGGGCGCTAACTATGGCTACACCTTC
-	TRBV29-1	TRBJ1-1	-	CSAKTGGTEAFF	TGCAGCGCTAAGACGGGGGGGACTGAAGCTTTCTTT
few	TRBV4-3	TRBJ2-2	-	CASSPTLYGELFF	TGCGCCAGCAGCCCTACCTTATACGGGGAGCTGTTTTTT
-	TRBV7-2	TRBJ2-3	-	CASSAHTDTQYF	TGTGCCAGCAGCGCGCACACAGATACGCAGTATTTT
once	TRBV28	TRBJ1-4	TRBD1	CASSLGQARVKLFF	TGTGCCAGCAGTCTAGGACAGGCTCGGGTGAAACTGTTTTTT
-	TRBV28	TRBJ1-1	-	CASSVPGGGTEAFF	TGTGCCAGCAGTGTCCCCGGGGGAGGGACTGAAGCTTTCTTT
-	TRBV9	TRBJ2-5	-	CASSARGETQYF	TGTGCCAGCAGCGCCCGGGGAGAGACCCAGTACTTC
once	TRBV6-4	TRBJ1-2	TRBD1	CASSLLRTGAFNGYTF	TGTGCCAGCAGTTTGTTAAGGACAGGGGCGTTCAATGGCTACACCTTC
once	TRBV19	TRBJ1-1	TRBD1	CASDRGLVGTEAFF	TGTGCCAGTGACAGGGGACTGGTGGGCACTGAAGCTTTCTTT
-	TRBV15	TRBJ1-1	-	CATRGGTNPEAFF	TGTGCCACCCGGGGGGGAACGAACCCTGAAGCTTTCTTT
-	TRBV11-3	TRBJ1-1	-	CASSSNMNTEAFF	TGTGCCAGCAGCTCTAATATGAACACTGAAGCTTTCTTT
-	TRBV2	TRBJ2-5	-	CASSRKALEVLAQYF	TGTGCCAGCAGTAGGAAGGCTTTGGAGGTGTTGGCCCAGTACTTC
-	TRBV27	TRBJ2-3	-	CASSLSGPYTDTQYF	TGTGCCAGCAGTTTGAGCGGGCCTTACACAGATACGCAGTATTTT
-	TRBV19	TRBJ2-7	TRBD1	CASTGTGYEQYF	TGTGCCAGTACCGGGACAGGCTACGAGCAGTACTTC
-	TRBV28	TRBJ2-7	-	CASSQGQSQQYF	TGTGCCAGCAGCCAAGGACAGAGTCAGCAGTACTTC
-	TRBV21-1	TRBJ1-2	-	CASSKVGTGHVYGYTF	TGTGCCAGCAGCAAAGTGGGGACAGGCCATGTCTATGGCTACACCTTC
-	TRBV5-1	TRBJ2-5	-	CASSLLERETQYF	TGCGCCAGCAGCTTGCTGGAGAGGGAGACCCAGTACTTC
-	TRBV29-1	TRBJ2-1	-	CSVLAGQLYNEQFF	TGCAGCGTGCTTGCGGGACAGCTCTACAATGAGCAGTTCTTC
-	TRBV6-6	TRBJ2-7	TRBD1	CASSYGTGEAGYEQYF	TGTGCCAGCAGTTACGGGACAGGTGAGGCTGGCTACGAGCAGTACTTC
-	TRBV19	TRBJ1-2	-	CASSLSGGSYGYTF	TGTGCCAGTAGTCTTTCTGGCGGGAGCTATGGCTACACCTTC
-	TRBV7-8	TRBJ1-1	-	CASRWGGESSEAFF	TGTGCCAGCAGATGGGGAGGGGAGAGCTCTGAAGCTTTCTTT
-	TRBV29-1	TRBJ1-3	-	CSVEDREISGNTIYF	TGCAGCGTTGAAGATCGAGAGATCTCTGGAAACACCATATATTTT
-	TRBV27	TRBJ2-7	TRBD2	CASSLKLAGYEQYF	TGTGCCAGCAGTTTAAAACTAGCGGGCTACGAGCAGTACTTC
few	TRBV29-1	TRBJ1-1	TRBD1	CSVKTGTGGTEAFF	TGCAGCGTTAAGACCGGGACAGGCGGCACTGAAGCTTTCTTT
-	TRBV6-1	TRBJ2-1	TRBD2	CASGGRKDEQFF	TGTGCCAGCGGCGGGAGAAAGGATGAGCAGTTCTTC
-	TRBV11-1	TRBJ1-2	-	CASSSSRASGYTF	TGTGCCAGCAGCTCAAGCAGGGCGAGTGGCTACACCTTC
-	TRBV5-1	TRBJ2-1	TRBD2	CASSLAAPGLAGGLGNEQFF	TGCGCCAGCAGCTTGGCCGCACCGGGACTAGCGGGAGGGCTCGGCAATGAGCAGTTCTTC
-	TRBV7-6	TRBJ2-7	-	CASSAGTQYEQYF	TGTGCCAGCAGCGCCGGGACACAATACGAGCAGTACTTC
-	TRBV4-2	TRBJ2-7	-	CASSQDHSTEQYF	TGTGCCAGCAGCCAAGATCACAGTACGGAGCAGTACTTC
-	TRBV19	TRBJ2-2	-	CASSIVTEGELFF	TGTGCCAGTAGTATCGTGACAGAGGGGGAGCTGTTTTTT
-	TRBV4-1	TRBJ1-5	TRBD1	CASSQDMTGGGQPQHF	TGCGCCAGCAGCCAAGATATGACAGGGGGCGGTCAGCCCCAGCATTTT
once	TRBV19	TRBJ1-5	-	CASSPLQPQHF	TGTGCCAGTAGTCCCCTTCAGCCCCAGCATTTT
-	TRBV9	TRBJ2-1	TRBD2	CASSSLLAGHNEQFF	TGTGCCAGCAGCTCCCTTCTAGCGGGGCATAATGAGCAGTTCTTC
-	TRBV6-5	TRBJ1-1	-	CASSYTRGTEAFF	TGTGCCAGCAGTTACACCAGGGGCACTGAAGCTTTCTTT
-	TRBV29-1	TRBJ1-1	-	CSVGWETEAFF	TGCAGCGTAGGTTGGGAGACTGAAGCTTTCTTT
-	TRBV9	TRBJ2-1	TRBD2	CASSPTGGEYNEQFF	TGTGCCAGCAGCCCGACGGGAGGGGAATACAATGAGCAGTTCTTC
-	TRBV6-5	TRBJ1-1	-	CASSRAFRAFF	TGTGCCAGCAGCAGGGCATTCAGGGCTTTCTTT
-	TRBV9	TRBJ2-7	-	CASSVGGTRTYEQYF	TGTGCCAGCAGCGTAGGGGGGACACGTACCTACGAGCAGTACTTC
-	TRBV2	TRBJ2-2	TRBD2	CASNLAGGPATGELFF	TGTGCCAGCAATCTAGCGGGAGGGCCGGCCACCGGGGAGCTGTTTTTT
-	TRBV4-1	TRBJ2-3	TRBD2	CASSPRLAEYSTDTQYF	TGCGCCAGCAGCCCAAGACTAGCAGAATATAGCACAGATACGCAGTATTTT
-	TRBV30	TRBJ2-7	TRBD2	CAWSFGEGPNEQYF	TGTGCCTGGAGTTTTGGGGAGGGCCCCAACGAGCAGTACTTC
once	TRBV5-6	TRBJ2-7	-	CASSLFREPYEQYF	TGTGCCAGCAGCTTGTTTCGCGAACCCTACGAGCAGTACTTC
-	TRBV7-9	TRBJ1-4	TRBD1	CASSFGTGYEEKLFF	TGTGCCAGCAGCTTTGGGACAGGGTATGAGGAAAAACTGTTTTTT
-	TRBV2	TRBJ2-7	-	CASRKERGSYEQYF	TGTGCCAGCAGGAAAGAACGGGGCTCCTACGAGCAGTACTTC
-	TRBV9	TRBJ1-1	TRBD1	CASRPGQGWTEAFF	TGTGCCAGCAGACCGGGACAGGGGTGGACTGAAGCTTTCTTT
-	TRBV15	TRBJ1-4	-	CATSPGGEKLFF	TGTGCCACCAGCCCGGGAGGAGAAAAACTGTTTTTT
-	TRBV10-3	TRBJ2-3	TRBD2	CAAGERESSTDTQYF	TGTGCCGCGGGCGAGCGGGAGTCTAGCACAGATACGCAGTATTTT